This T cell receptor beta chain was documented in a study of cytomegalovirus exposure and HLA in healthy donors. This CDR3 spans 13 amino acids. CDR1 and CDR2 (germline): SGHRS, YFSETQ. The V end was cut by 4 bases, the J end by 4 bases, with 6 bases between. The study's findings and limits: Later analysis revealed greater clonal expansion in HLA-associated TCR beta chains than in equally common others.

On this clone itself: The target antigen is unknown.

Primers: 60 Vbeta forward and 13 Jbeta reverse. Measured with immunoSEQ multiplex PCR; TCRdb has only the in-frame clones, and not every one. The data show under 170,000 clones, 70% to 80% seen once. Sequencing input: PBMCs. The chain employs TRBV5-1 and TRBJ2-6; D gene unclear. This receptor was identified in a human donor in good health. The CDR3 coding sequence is TGCGCCAGCAGCCTACCCGGGGCCAACGTCCTGACTTTC. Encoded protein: CASSLPGANVLTF.